A selection of T cell receptor beta chains follows, all from one sample in a study of cytomegalovirus exposure and HLA in healthy donors. Repertoires were generated with immunoSEQ multiplex PCR, while TCRdb's copy carries only in-frame clones and drops some. The table records about 160,000 clones, roughly 83% of them present only once. The specimen sequenced was PBMCs. These receptors came from a man between 25 and 39 years old in good health and CMV-seronegative. The CDR3 runs from the conserved cysteine through the conserved F or W. Each record gives: clone size, D gene, J gene, V gene, CDR3 protein, CDR3 DNA. The D gene is left open where the match is weak. Some rows mark clone size as missing; the rest say once, few, many or name a class of expanded clone.

clone size: .; D gene: .; J gene: TRBJ1-2; V gene: TRBV27; CDR3 protein: CASIRSDGSYGYTF; CDR3 DNA: TGTGCCAGCATACGGAGTGACGGGTCCTATGGCTACACCTTC
clone size: once; D gene: TRBD1; J gene: TRBJ2-7; V gene: TRBV18; CDR3 protein: CASSKNRGQAAYEQYF; CDR3 DNA: TGTGCCAGCTCAAAAAACAGGGGGCAGGCGGCCTACGAGCAGTACTTC
clone size: .; D gene: TRBD1; J gene: TRBJ2-7; V gene: TRBV6-5; CDR3 protein: CASSTPGQGVYEQYF; CDR3 DNA: TGTGCCAGCAGTACTCCGGGACAGGGGGTCTACGAGCAGTACTTC
clone size: .; D gene: .; J gene: TRBJ2-1; V gene: TRBV7-6; CDR3 protein: CASSRTDSSYNEQFF; CDR3 DNA: TGTGCCAGCAGCAGGACAGATAGCTCCTACAATGAGCAGTTCTTC
clone size: .; D gene: .; J gene: TRBJ2-1; V gene: TRBV10-3; CDR3 protein: CAISAQGSYNEQFF; CDR3 DNA: TGTGCCATCAGTGCGCAGGGGTCCTACAATGAGCAGTTCTTC
clone size: .; D gene: .; J gene: TRBJ2-1; V gene: TRBV28; CDR3 protein: CASRNPGQTNYNEQFF; CDR3 DNA: TGTGCCAGCAGGAATCCGGGACAAACAAATTACAATGAGCAGTTCTTC
clone size: .; D gene: .; J gene: TRBJ2-1; V gene: TRBV4-3; CDR3 protein: CASSQVLPGLTFNEQFF; CDR3 DNA: TGCGCCAGCAGCCAAGTCTTACCGGGACTTACCTTCAATGAGCAGTTCTTC
clone size: .; D gene: .; J gene: TRBJ1-4; V gene: TRBV4-1; CDR3 protein: CASSQDDRPNEKLFF; CDR3 DNA: TGCGCCAGCAGCCAAGATGACAGGCCGAATGAAAAACTGTTTTTT
clone size: few; D gene: TRBD2; J gene: TRBJ2-7; V gene: TRBV10-3; CDR3 protein: CATAGGFAGGGEQYF; CDR3 DNA: TGTGCCACCGCCGGGGGTTTTGCGGGAGGGGGCGAGCAGTACTTC
clone size: .; D gene: .; J gene: TRBJ1-2; V gene: TRBV5-1; CDR3 protein: CASTTGSANYGYTF; CDR3 DNA: TGCGCCAGCACCACGGGGTCAGCTAACTATGGCTACACCTTC
clone size: .; D gene: .; J gene: TRBJ1-3; V gene: TRBV11-2; CDR3 protein: CASSLNFQNTIYF; CDR3 DNA: TGTGCCAGCAGCCTAAATTTTCAAAACACCATATATTTT
clone size: .; D gene: TRBD1; J gene: TRBJ1-6; V gene: TRBV2; CDR3 protein: CATNREQGNSPLHF; CDR3 DNA: TGTGCCACCAACAGGGAACAGGGGAATTCACCCCTCCACTTT
clone size: .; D gene: .; J gene: TRBJ1-5; V gene: TRBV28; CDR3 protein: CASHPLGSGQPQHF; CDR3 DNA: TGTGCCAGCCATCCCCTTGGGTCGGGGCAGCCCCAGCATTTT
clone size: .; D gene: TRBD2; J gene: TRBJ2-2; V gene: TRBV30; CDR3 protein: CAWRTSSNTGELFF; CDR3 DNA: TGTGCCTGGAGGACTAGCTCGAACACCGGGGAGCTGTTTTTT
clone size: .; D gene: TRBD1; J gene: TRBJ2-5; V gene: TRBV10-3; CDR3 protein: CAISESPAPTGGETQYF; CDR3 DNA: TGTGCCATCAGTGAGTCGCCTGCACCTACAGGGGGAGAGACCCAGTACTTC
clone size: .; D gene: TRBD1; J gene: TRBJ2-7; V gene: TRBV28; CDR3 protein: CASRGQGPYEQYF; CDR3 DNA: TGTGCCAGCAGAGGACAGGGTCCCTACGAGCAGTACTTC
clone size: .; D gene: .; J gene: TRBJ1-1; V gene: TRBV7-9; CDR3 protein: CASSFDSNTEAFF; CDR3 DNA: TGTGCCAGCAGCTTTGACAGCAACACTGAAGCTTTCTTT
clone size: .; D gene: .; J gene: TRBJ2-5; V gene: TRBV25-1; CDR3 protein: CASSEYKGVETQYF; CDR3 DNA: TGTGCCAGCAGTGAATATAAAGGGGTTGAGACCCAGTACTTC
clone size: .; D gene: .; J gene: TRBJ1-6; V gene: TRBV7-9; CDR3 protein: CASSLALSSPLHF; CDR3 DNA: TGTGCCAGCAGCTTAGCGCTTAGTTCACCCCTCCACTTT
clone size: .; D gene: .; J gene: TRBJ2-7; V gene: TRBV30; CDR3 protein: CAWSVGRVWGRTFKW; CDR3 DNA: TGTGCCTGGAGTGTAGGTAGGGTCTGGGGGCGGACTTTTAAGTGG
clone size: .; D gene: TRBD1; J gene: TRBJ2-7; V gene: TRBV5-1; CDR3 protein: CASSLFTGGRSRLSSYEQYF; CDR3 DNA: TGCGCCAGCAGCTTGTTTACAGGGGGAAGGTCCCGACTTAGCTCCTACGAGCAGTACTTC
clone size: .; D gene: .; J gene: TRBJ1-5; V gene: TRBV7-2; CDR3 protein: CASSLARAQPQHF; CDR3 DNA: TGTGCCAGCAGCTTAGCCAGGGCTCAGCCCCAGCATTTT
clone size: .; D gene: .; J gene: TRBJ2-7; V gene: TRBV6-5; CDR3 protein: CASSYEGDYEQYF; CDR3 DNA: TGTGCCAGCAGTTATGAGGGAGACTACGAGCAGTACTTC
clone size: .; D gene: TRBD2; J gene: TRBJ2-2; V gene: TRBV7-2; CDR3 protein: CASSLAIAGTGELFF; CDR3 DNA: TGTGCCAGCAGCTTAGCGATAGCGGGAACCGGGGAGCTGTTTTTT
clone size: .; D gene: TRBD2; J gene: TRBJ2-3; V gene: TRBV29-1; CDR3 protein: CSVEEGLAGSTDTQYF; CDR3 DNA: TGCAGCGTTGAAGAAGGACTAGCGGGAAGCACAGATACGCAGTATTTT
clone size: .; D gene: .; J gene: TRBJ1-1; V gene: TRBV30; CDR3 protein: CAWSYRVDTEAFF; CDR3 DNA: TGTGCCTGGAGTTACAGGGTCGACACTGAAGCTTTCTTT
clone size: .; D gene: TRBD1; J gene: TRBJ2-4; V gene: TRBV6-4; CDR3 protein: CASSAGGTGGPKNIQYF; CDR3 DNA: TGTGCCAGCAGCGCTGGCGGGACAGGGGGCCCAAAAAACATTCAGTACTTC
clone size: .; D gene: TRBD2; J gene: TRBJ2-1; V gene: TRBV7-9; CDR3 protein: CASSLSTSGGYNEQFF; CDR3 DNA: TGTGCCAGCAGCCTATCGACTAGCGGGGGCTACAATGAGCAGTTCTTC
clone size: .; D gene: .; J gene: TRBJ2-7; V gene: TRBV27; CDR3 protein: CASSPSRGARAYEQYF; CDR3 DNA: TGTGCCAGCAGCCCTTCCCGGGGGGCTCGGGCCTACGAGCAGTACTTC
clone size: .; D gene: TRBD1; J gene: TRBJ1-2; V gene: TRBV6-5; CDR3 protein: CASSYPSAGGYGYTF; CDR3 DNA: TGTGCCAGCAGTTACCCCTCCGCAGGGGGCTATGGCTACACCTTC
clone size: once; D gene: TRBD1; J gene: TRBJ2-2; V gene: TRBV29-1; CDR3 protein: CSVQTGVANTGELFF; CDR3 DNA: TGCAGCGTTCAGACAGGGGTGGCGAACACCGGGGAGCTGTTTTTT
clone size: few; D gene: .; J gene: TRBJ2-7; V gene: TRBV29-1; CDR3 protein: CSVEDQSMAGSYEQYF; CDR3 DNA: TGCAGCGTTGAAGATCAAAGCATGGCGGGTTCCTACGAGCAGTACTTC
clone size: .; D gene: .; J gene: TRBJ1-2; V gene: TRBV29-1; CDR3 protein: CSGLTGPTNYGYTF; CDR3 DNA: TGCAGCGGACTGACAGGACCAACTAACTATGGCTACACCTTC
clone size: once; D gene: .; J gene: TRBJ1-3; V gene: TRBV18; CDR3 protein: CASSPADSGNTIYF; CDR3 DNA: TGTGCCAGCTCACCGGCGGACTCTGGAAACACCATATATTTT
clone size: .; D gene: .; J gene: TRBJ1-4; V gene: TRBV19; CDR3 protein: CASSRGQLTEKLFF; CDR3 DNA: TGTGCCAGTAGTCGAGGACAGCTTACTGAAAAACTGTTTTTT
clone size: once; D gene: TRBD2; J gene: TRBJ2-7; V gene: TRBV5-4; CDR3 protein: CASSLRVAGFYEQYF; CDR3 DNA: TGTGCCAGCAGCCTGCGTGTAGCGGGGTTCTACGAGCAGTACTTC
clone size: once; D gene: .; J gene: TRBJ1-4; V gene: TRBV21-1; CDR3 protein: CLPTKSGGRACEKLFF; CDR3 DNA: TGTCTTCCTACAAAGAGTGGGGGCAGGGCCTGTGAAAAACTGTTTTTT
clone size: .; D gene: .; J gene: TRBJ2-5; V gene: TRBV19; CDR3 protein: CASSSRRLEETQYF; CDR3 DNA: TGTGCCAGTAGTTCGCGGCGGTTAGAGGAGACCCAGTACTTC
clone size: .; D gene: TRBD2; J gene: TRBJ2-5; V gene: TRBV7-2; CDR3 protein: CASSSGLVRETQYF; CDR3 DNA: TGTGCCAGCAGCTCGGGACTAGTGAGAGAGACCCAGTACTTC
clone size: .; D gene: TRBD2; J gene: TRBJ2-3; V gene: TRBV11-3; CDR3 protein: CASSPPGLAGDTQYF; CDR3 DNA: TGTGCCAGCAGCCCCCCGGGACTAGCGGGAGATACGCAGTATTTT
clone size: .; D gene: .; J gene: TRBJ1-2; V gene: TRBV6-5; CDR3 protein: CASSSQGSFYGYTF; CDR3 DNA: TGTGCCAGCAGTTCTCAGGGGTCTTTCTATGGCTACACCTTC
clone size: .; D gene: .; J gene: TRBJ1-3; V gene: TRBV27; CDR3 protein: CASKHQGFAGNTIYF; CDR3 DNA: TGTGCCAGCAAGCACCAGGGGTTTGCTGGAAACACCATATATTTT
clone size: .; D gene: .; J gene: TRBJ2-3; V gene: TRBV4-2; CDR3 protein: CASSQDLLAGQFTQYF; CDR3 DNA: TGTGCCAGCAGCCAAGATTTACTAGCAGGACAATTTACGCAGTATTTT
clone size: once; D gene: TRBD1; J gene: TRBJ2-7; V gene: TRBV5-1; CDR3 protein: CASSLTPDRGYEQYF; CDR3 DNA: TGCGCCAGCAGCCTGACCCCGGACAGGGGCTACGAGCAGTACTTC
clone size: .; D gene: TRBD1; J gene: TRBJ2-1; V gene: TRBV11-2; CDR3 protein: CASGKRTGTVGEQFF; CDR3 DNA: TGTGCCAGCGGAAAGAGGACAGGTACAGTCGGTGAGCAGTTCTTC
clone size: .; D gene: .; J gene: TRBJ2-7; V gene: TRBV11-1; CDR3 protein: CASSLGYQYSNSYEQYF; CDR3 DNA: TGTGCCAGCAGCTTAGGATACCAATACTCAAACTCCTACGAGCAGTACTTC
clone size: once; D gene: TRBD1; J gene: TRBJ2-5; V gene: TRBV11-2; CDR3 protein: CASSLSTGETQYF; CDR3 DNA: TGTGCCAGCAGCCTCTCGACAGGGGAGACCCAGTACTTC
clone size: .; D gene: TRBD1; J gene: TRBJ1-5; V gene: TRBV7-2; CDR3 protein: CASSGDRVGLNSNQPQHF; CDR3 DNA: TGTGCCAGCAGCGGAGACAGGGTAGGGTTAAATAGCAATCAGCCCCAGCATTTT
clone size: .; D gene: .; J gene: TRBJ2-7; V gene: TRBV4-3; CDR3 protein: CASSQEPTGNGRGYEQYF; CDR3 DNA: TGCGCCAGCAGCCAAGAACCGACCGGGAACGGGAGAGGCTACGAGCAGTACTTC
clone size: .; D gene: .; J gene: TRBJ2-7; V gene: TRBV9; CDR3 protein: CASSVEGGFSYEQYF; CDR3 DNA: TGTGCCAGCAGCGTAGAGGGCGGGTTCTCCTACGAGCAGTACTTC
clone size: .; D gene: TRBD2; J gene: TRBJ2-1; V gene: TRBV6-1; CDR3 protein: CASRLGPTSSLFF; CDR3 DNA: TGTGCCAGCAGACTTGGACCGACTAGCAGCTTGTTCTTC
clone size: .; D gene: .; J gene: TRBJ2-1; V gene: TRBV4-1; CDR3 protein: CASSPSQLGGIYNEQFF; CDR3 DNA: TGCGCCAGCAGCCCATCTCAACTAGGCGGGATATACAATGAGCAGTTCTTC
clone size: .; D gene: TRBD2; J gene: TRBJ2-3; V gene: TRBV19; CDR3 protein: CASSILAGGPGTQYF; CDR3 DNA: TGTGCCAGTAGTATTCTAGCGGGAGGGCCTGGTACGCAGTATTTT
clone size: .; D gene: TRBD1; J gene: TRBJ2-7; V gene: TRBV29-1; CDR3 protein: CSVEGGQGPYEQYF; CDR3 DNA: TGCAGCGTTGAAGGGGGACAGGGCCCCTACGAGCAGTACTTC
clone size: .; D gene: TRBD2; J gene: TRBJ2-1; V gene: TRBV27; CDR3 protein: CASSSHGLAGRNEQFF; CDR3 DNA: TGTGCCAGCAGTTCCCATGGACTAGCGGGAAGGAATGAGCAGTTCTTC
clone size: .; D gene: TRBD2; J gene: TRBJ2-7; V gene: TRBV19; CDR3 protein: CASSPGTSGAYEQYF; CDR3 DNA: TGTGCCAGTTCCCCAGGGACTAGCGGGGCCTACGAGCAGTACTTC
clone size: once; D gene: TRBD2; J gene: TRBJ2-5; V gene: TRBV13; CDR3 protein: CASSPRTSGAGQETQYF; CDR3 DNA: TGTGCCAGCAGCCCCCGGACTAGCGGGGCCGGACAAGAGACCCAGTACTTC